The following is a TCR beta chain sequence with its context. Its antigen target is currently unknown. The record has no base qualities; no much larger clone is one base away. CDR1 and CDR2, looked up from the germline V gene, are SGDLS and YYNGEE. Including the terminal cysteine and phenylalanine, the CDR3 comprises 14 residues. The DNA shown is the 42-base CDR3, in frame from base 1. V is pared back by 2 bases and J by 3 bases, with 11 bases lying between the germline termini. These data come from a study of OX40 agonist ivuxolimab in advanced cancers. Turning to the overall study: Ivuxolimab was an agonistic, fully human IgG2 monoclonal antibody directed against OX40 (CD134), a costimulatory receptor. Intravenous ivuxolimab was administered to patients every 2 weeks at six dose levels: 0.01, 0.1, 0.3, 1.5, 3 and 10 mg/kg. Of the roughly 53 patients in dose escalation, some 20 had hepatocellular carcinoma, around 15 had melanoma, 9 had renal cell carcinoma and 9 had head and neck cancer. In the dose-escalation cohort, 70% to 85% of patients were male, and the mean age was around 60 years, with a range of about 23 to 85. Prior anti-PD-1, anti-PD-L1 or anti-CTLA-4 therapy was permitted, and 40% of dose-escalation patients had received checkpoint inhibitors. Three dose-escalation patients achieved partial responses, one with hepatocellular carcinoma and two with cutaneous melanoma. Peripheral TCRbeta sequencing was intended to test whether TCR sequence diversity was altered and clonal T-cell expansion was caused by ivuxolimab. The monotherapy dose-escalation portion (N ≈ 52 patients) of the phase I ivuxolimab trial is reported in the paper.

Genomic DNA was isolated from the sorted cells so that the TCRbeta CDR3 region could be sequenced. The immunoSEQ Assay was used for sequencing of TCRbeta CDR3 regions. As stored in TCRdb, this immuneACCESS dataset retains in-frame rearrangements with V and J assigned. A fraction of the clones does not appear; measured against another copy, unresolved V genes explain less than half of the discrepancy, and the remainder lacks a known reason. The table for this sample lists roughly 41,000 clones; roughly 80% of them were counted only once. The top ten clonotypes cover 20% to 25% of the sample. Patients with a history of autoimmune disease or receiving systemic immunosuppression were excluded from the trial. In every dose cohort, peripheral blood was drawn for TCR sequencing at baseline, cycle 4 day 1, and cycle 7 day 1. The samples were taken from a phase I, first-in-human, multicenter, open-label dose-escalation trial of ivuxolimab. Adults with locally advanced or metastatic head and neck squamous cell, hepatocellular, melanoma or renal cell carcinoma were enrolled in the trial. Before TCR sequencing, CD4+ and CD8+ T cells were separately sorted from peripheral blood.

Here is what the overall study found, with its caveats: Which antigens the clonally expanded peripheral T cells were specific for was not determined. In the 0.1-3.0 mg/kg groups, partial responders had among the lowest normalized peripheral clonal expansion, particularly in CD8+ T cells. Clonal expansion of both CD4+ and CD8+ blood T cells was observed from baseline to week 6 at doses 0.1 to 3.0 mg/kg. Low levels of normalized T-cell clonal expansion were also seen in some nonresponding patients. After ivuxolimab, expanded clones were on average more numerous among CD8+ T cells than among CD4+ T cells.

This chain is built from TRBV9 and TRBJ1-1; TRBD1 could be the D gene, as 5 bases match. Here the sequenced sample was CD4+ or CD8+ T cells sorted from blood, taken in a trial of the OX40 agonist ivuxolimab. This receptor was identified in an adult with an advanced solid tumor such as melanoma, head and neck, liver or kidney cancer. The base sequence is TGTGCCAGCAGCGTCGGGGAGGGGTACACTGAAGCTTTCTTT. Its protein reads: CASSVGEGYTEAFF. The CDR3 plus the reference TRBV9 and TRBJ1-1 genes for the other parts give the full variable domain: DSGVTQTPKHLITATGQRVTLRCSPRSGDLSVYWYQQSLDQGLQFLIQYYNGEERAKGNILERFSAQQFPDLHSELNLSSLELGDSALYFCASSVGEGYTEAFFGQGTRLTVV.